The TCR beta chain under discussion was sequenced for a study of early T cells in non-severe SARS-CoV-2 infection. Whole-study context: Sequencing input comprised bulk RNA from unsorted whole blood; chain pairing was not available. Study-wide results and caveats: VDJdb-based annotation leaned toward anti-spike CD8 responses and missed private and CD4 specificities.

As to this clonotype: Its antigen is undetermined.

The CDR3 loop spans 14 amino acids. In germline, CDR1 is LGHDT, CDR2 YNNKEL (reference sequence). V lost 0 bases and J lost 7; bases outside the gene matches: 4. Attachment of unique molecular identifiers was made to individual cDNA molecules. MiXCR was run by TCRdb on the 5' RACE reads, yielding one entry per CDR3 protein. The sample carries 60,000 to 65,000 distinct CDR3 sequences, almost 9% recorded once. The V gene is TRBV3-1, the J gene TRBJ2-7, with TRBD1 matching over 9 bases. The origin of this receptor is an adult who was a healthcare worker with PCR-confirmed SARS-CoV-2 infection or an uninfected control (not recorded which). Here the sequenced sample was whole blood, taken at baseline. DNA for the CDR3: TGTGCCAGCAGCCAAGATACAGGGGGCGTGGAGCAGTACTTC. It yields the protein CASSQDTGGVEQYF.